This entry lists 17 T cell receptor beta chains sequenced from one sample in a study of T-cell memory formation after mild COVID-19. TCRdb recomputed calls from the 5' RACE reads with MiXCR, one row per CDR3 protein. This sample has just under 550,000 distinct CDR3 sequences; 20% occur once, and the top ten carry approximately 12%. Source material: PBMCs or a T cell subset sorted from them (not recorded which). The receptor source for this set is an adult woman who had mild COVID-19 (a few samples of this study predate the infection). Cell type and time point are not known.

In this sample, this clonotype turned up many times. V is TRBV18 and J is TRBJ1-1; D gene unclear. From germline, CDR1 is KGHSH and CDR2 LQKENI. The CDR3 is 15 residues long. V gave up 2 bases and J gave up 2 bases, with 12 bases separating them. The DNA for the CDR3 is TGTGCCAGCTCACCAAAACACGGCACAAACACTGAAGCTTTCTTT. Translation: CASSPKHGTNTEAFF.

V usage is TRBV5-5 and J usage is TRBJ2-1; D is ambiguous. The CDR3 covers 14 residues. Trimming stripped 7 bases from V and 4 bases from J, with 15 bases between. Germline lookup yields CDR1 SGHKS and CDR2 YYEKEE (reference sequence). The CDR3 region has the DNA TGTGCCAGCTCCCCATGGGTCTCATACAATGAGCAGTTCTTC. Translating it yields CASSPWVSYNEQFF. Full variable domain (remainder filled in from reference TRBV5-5 and TRBJ2-1): DAGVTQSPTHLIKTRGQQVTLRCSPISGHKSVSWYQQVLGQGPQFIFQYYEKEERGRGNFPDRFSARQFPNYSSELNVNALLLGDSALYLCASSPWVSYNEQFFGPGTRLTVL.

The chain uses TRBV6-2 or TRBV6-3 and TRBJ1-5; D gene uncertain. The CDR3 spans 14 residues. Germline loops: CDR1 MNHEY, CDR2 SVGEGT. V lost 6 bases and J 0 bases, leaving 9 bases between the germline ends. CDR3 in DNA: TGTGCCAGCAGCCCGCGGAGTAGCAATCAGCCCCAGCATTTT. It yields the protein CASSPRSSNQPQHF.

This rearrangement joins TRBV18 to TRBJ1-2, with a possible D match to TRBD1 (5 bases). The germline V gene encodes CDR1 KGHSH and CDR2 LQKENI. V lost 5 bases, J lost 5 bases, and 18 bases lay in between. The CDR3 sequence is 15 residues long. CDR3 sequence (DNA): TGTGCCAGCTCAACGACAGCACTCAGGGATTATGGCTACACCTTC. It is translated as CASSTTALRDYGYTF.

In this sample, this clonotype turned up a few times. The genes are TRBV11-3 and TRBJ2-3; 9 bases match TRBD2. V lost 5 bases and J lost 0; bases outside the gene matches: 6. The germline gives CDR1 SGHNT, CDR2 YENEEA. The CDR3 consists of 16 residues. CDR3 sequence reads: CASSPIAGVSTDTQYF. CDR3 in DNA: TGTGCCAGCAGCCCAATAGCGGGGGTTAGCACAGATACGCAGTATTTT.

This clonotype was counted between two and nine times. The rearrangement uses TRBV7-6 and TRBJ2-1, with D tentatively TRBD1 or TRBD2 (5 bases each). V shed 0 bases and J shed 7 bases, with 19 bases lying between them. The CDR3 length is 17 residues. Germline V gives CDR1 SGHVS, CDR2 FNYEAQ. CDR3 sequence reads: CASSLAVGTVKVNEQFF. The CDR3 bases are TGTGCCAGCAGCTTAGCGGTGGGGACGGTGAAGGTGAATGAGCAGTTCTTC.

In this sample, this clonotype turned up a few times. This chain uses TRBV5-1 with TRBJ2-7; TRBD1 matches 7 bases. From germline, CDR1 is SGHRS and CDR2 YFSETQ. Germline trimming cut 1 base from V and 4 bases from J; bases unmatched to any gene: 8. CDR3 length: 15 amino acids. The CDR3 loop is CASSLMYRGIYEQYF. Here the CDR3 DNA reads TGCGCCAGCAGCTTGATGTACAGGGGTATATACGAGCAGTACTTC.

This clonotype appeared many times. This chain uses TRBV7-9 with TRBJ2-3; D remains unclear. There are 14 residues in the CDR3. Germline V CDR1 and CDR2: SEHNR, FQNEAQ (reference sequence). Between the trimmed V and J ends, which lost 1 base and 4 bases, there was a span of 9 bases. This CDR3 is CASSLVVAPDTQYF. The CDR3 DNA sequence: TGTGCCAGCAGCTTAGTGGTGGCACCAGATACGCAGTATTTT.

This clonotype was seen a handful of times. This chain connects TRBV7-2 to TRBJ1-1; D is unresolved. Trimming shortened V by 2 bases and J by 4 bases, and 11 bases separated the two germline ends. The CDR3 consists of 14 residues. Germline V gene data show CDR1 as SGHTA and CDR2 as FQGNSA. CDR3 amino acids: CASSLTGGITEAFF. For the CDR3, the DNA is TGTGCCAGCAGCTTAACGGGAGGTATCACTGAAGCTTTCTTT.

This clonotype was counted only a few times. The gene calls are TRBV29-1 and TRBJ2-5; D is unresolved. CDR1 SQVTM and CDR2 ANQGSEA come from the germline V gene. With 2 bases removed from V and 3 bases from J, the gap between germline ends came to 7 bases. The CDR3 length is 12 residues. This CDR3 reads CSVESPKETQYF. The CDR3 DNA reads as TGCAGCGTTGAATCCCCCAAAGAGACCCAGTACTTC.

The rearrangement links TRBV12-3 or TRBV12-4 to TRBJ1-1, with D unresolved. Trimming removed 3 bases from V and 7 bases from J, with 15 bases in between. The CDR3 is 14 amino acids. The CDR3 spells CASSLRVREDEAFF. In nucleotides, the CDR3 is TGTGCCAGCAGTTTGAGGGTTAGAGAGGATGAAGCTTTCTTT.

This chain joins TRBV13 and TRBJ2-1; 8 bases line up with TRBD2. The CDR3 is 18 amino acids. Germline lookup yields CDR1 PRHDT and CDR2 FYEKMQ (reference sequence). V lost 2 bases to trimming and J lost 0 bases; unmatched junction nucleotides: 9. The CDR3 reads CASSLHRLARSSYNEQFF. The CDR3 DNA reads TGTGCCAGCAGCTTACATCGACTAGCGCGGAGCTCCTACAATGAGCAGTTCTTC.

This chain connects TRBV7-8 to TRBJ2-7, with a possible D match to TRBD2 (6 bases). The CDR3 totals 14 residues. Germline values: CDR1 SGHVS, CDR2 FQNEAQ. V was clipped by 5 bases and J by 3 bases, with 14 bases between them. The CDR3 region has the DNA TGTGCCAGCAGCCCACCGGGGGATTACTACGAGCAGTACTTC. It codes for CASSPPGDYYEQYF.

At least ten counts were recorded for this clonotype. The V and J genes are TRBV7-2 and TRBJ2-3, with D hard to call. The germline V gene encodes CDR1 SGHTA and CDR2 FQGNSA. The CDR3 runs 16 residues. V was pared by 1 base and J by 0 bases, with 11 bases between. The CDR3 nucleotides read TGTGCCAGCAGCTTAGTCGGGTTCCTTAGCACAGATACGCAGTATTTT. Translated, it gives CASSLVGFLSTDTQYF.

The rearrangement links TRBV4-3 to TRBJ2-7, with 8 bases identical to TRBD1. The CDR3 runs 16 residues. Germline V gene lookup returns CDR1 LGHNA and CDR2 YSLEER. The V segment lost 3 bases and the J segment 2 bases; nucleotides outside the gene matches: 9. In nucleotides, the CDR3 is TGCGCCAGCAGCCACCCCCCGGACAGGGCTCCCTACGAGCAGTACTTC. Protein sequence: CASSHPPDRAPYEQYF.

The V call is TRBV7-6, the J call TRBJ2-1; TRBD2 matches 10 bases. Trimming cost V 7 bases and J 8 bases; bases outside gene matches: 2. This CDR3 has 12 amino acids. Germline CDR1 reads SGHVS; CDR2 reads FNYEAQ. The CDR3 loop is CASTAGGDEQFF. CDR3 nucleotides: TGTGCCAGCACAGCGGGAGGGGATGAGCAGTTCTTC.

This sequence joins TRBV25-1 and TRBJ1-2; the match to TRBD1 covers 7 bases. The length of the CDR3 is 15 residues. The junction had 15 bases not matched to a gene; V was cut back by 7 bases and J by 7 bases. Germline V gives CDR1 MGHDK, CDR2 SYGVNS. CDR3 nucleotides: TGTGCCAGCACCCCTGGAGGGGGCGGATCTCGTGGCTACACCTTC. Encoded protein: CASTPGGGGSRGYTF.